This T cell receptor (beta chain) was sequenced in a study of shared clonotypes between healthy human individuals. TCRdb's copy holds only in-frame clones and misses some; the assay was immunoSEQ multiplex PCR. The sample consists of more than 2 million clones, 85% to 95% of them appearing once. V shed 5 bases and J 3 bases; nucleotides not matched to a gene: 7. The CDR3 spans 16 residues. CDR1 is MDHEN and CDR2 is SYDVKM in the germline V gene. This TCR came from a man aged 18 to 30 in good health. The chain has TRBV28 and TRBJ2-2; 9 nucleotides agree with TRBD2. The sample comprised naive CD4+ T cells sorted from blood. Documented subset: CD45RA+ positively selected. CDR3 in DNA: TGTGCCAGCAGTCCTCCGGGACTAGCACACACCGGGGAGCTGTTTTTT. It specifies CASSPPGLAHTGELFF.